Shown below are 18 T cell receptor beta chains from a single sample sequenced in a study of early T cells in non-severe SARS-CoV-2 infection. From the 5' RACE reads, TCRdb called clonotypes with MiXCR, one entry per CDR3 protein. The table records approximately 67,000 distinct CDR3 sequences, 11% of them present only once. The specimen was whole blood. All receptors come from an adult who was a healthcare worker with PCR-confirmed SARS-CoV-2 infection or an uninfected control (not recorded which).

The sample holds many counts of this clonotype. CDR3 residues: CASSLKAPGSASGGLSGEQFF. Here the CDR3 DNA reads TGTGCCAGCAGCTTAAAGGCGCCTGGGAGCGCTAGCGGGGGGCTATCGGGAGAGCAGTTCTTC. The V and J genes are TRBV11-2 and TRBJ2-1, with 11 bases aligning to TRBD2. Per germline, CDR1 SGHAT and CDR2 FQNNGV. The junction had 25 bases not matched to a gene; V was cut back by 2 bases and J by 10 bases. The CDR3 contains 21 residues.

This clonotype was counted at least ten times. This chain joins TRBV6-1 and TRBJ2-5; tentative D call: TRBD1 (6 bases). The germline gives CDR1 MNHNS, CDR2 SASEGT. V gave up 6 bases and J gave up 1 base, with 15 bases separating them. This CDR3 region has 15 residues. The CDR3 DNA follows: TGTGCCAGCAGCGACCACAGGGCCGGCCAAGAGACCCAGTACTTC. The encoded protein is CASSDHRAGQETQYF.

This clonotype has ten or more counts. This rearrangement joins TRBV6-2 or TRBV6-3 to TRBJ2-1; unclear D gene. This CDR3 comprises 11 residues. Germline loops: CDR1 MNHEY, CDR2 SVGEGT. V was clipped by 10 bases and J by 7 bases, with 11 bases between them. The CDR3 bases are TGTGCCACCTCCCCCGGGAATGAGCAGTTCTTC. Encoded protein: CATSPGNEQFF.

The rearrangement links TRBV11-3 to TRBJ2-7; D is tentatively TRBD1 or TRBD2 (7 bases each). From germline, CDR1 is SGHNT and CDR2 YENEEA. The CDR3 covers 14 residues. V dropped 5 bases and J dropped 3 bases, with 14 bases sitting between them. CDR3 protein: CASSQRGDSYEQYF. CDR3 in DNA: TGTGCCAGCAGCCAACGGGGGGACAGCTACGAGCAGTACTTC.

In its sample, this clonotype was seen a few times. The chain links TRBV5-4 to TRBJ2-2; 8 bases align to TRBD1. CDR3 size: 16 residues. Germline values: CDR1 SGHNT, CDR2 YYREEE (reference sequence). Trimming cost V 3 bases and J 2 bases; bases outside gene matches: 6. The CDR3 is CASSSGDRGNTGELFF. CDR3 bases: TGTGCCAGCAGCTCGGGCGACAGGGGAAACACCGGGGAGCTGTTTTTT.

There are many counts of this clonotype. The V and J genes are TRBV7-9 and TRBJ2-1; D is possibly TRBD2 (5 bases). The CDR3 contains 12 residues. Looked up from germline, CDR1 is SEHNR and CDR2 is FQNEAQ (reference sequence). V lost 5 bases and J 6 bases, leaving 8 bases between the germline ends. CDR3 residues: CASSRRGNEQFF. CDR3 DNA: TGTGCCAGCAGCCGTCGGGGCAATGAGCAGTTCTTC.

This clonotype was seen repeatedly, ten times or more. CDR3: CASSLGRGSTDTQYF. The CDR3 DNA is TGTGCCAGCAGCTTAGGTCGCGGGAGCACAGATACGCAGTATTTT. The rearrangement joins TRBV7-3 to TRBJ2-3; perhaps TRBD2 as D (5 bases). Deletions cut 2 bases from V and 0 bases from J, with 9 bases between. Per the germline V gene, CDR1 is SGHTA and CDR2 is FQGTGA. The CDR3 is 15 residues long.

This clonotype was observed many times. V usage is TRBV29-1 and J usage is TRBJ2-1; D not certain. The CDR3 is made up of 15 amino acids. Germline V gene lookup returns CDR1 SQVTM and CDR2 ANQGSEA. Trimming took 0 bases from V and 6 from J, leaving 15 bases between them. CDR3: CSVEDFRKVGNEQFF. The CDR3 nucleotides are TGCAGCGTTGAAGATTTTAGAAAGGTGGGCAATGAGCAGTTCTTC.

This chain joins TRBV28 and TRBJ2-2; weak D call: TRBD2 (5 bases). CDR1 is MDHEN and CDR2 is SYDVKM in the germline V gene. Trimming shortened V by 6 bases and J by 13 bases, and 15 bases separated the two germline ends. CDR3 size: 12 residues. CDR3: CASSPTDRGLFF. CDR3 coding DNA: TGTGCCAGCAGCCCGACGGACCGGGGGCTGTTTTTT.

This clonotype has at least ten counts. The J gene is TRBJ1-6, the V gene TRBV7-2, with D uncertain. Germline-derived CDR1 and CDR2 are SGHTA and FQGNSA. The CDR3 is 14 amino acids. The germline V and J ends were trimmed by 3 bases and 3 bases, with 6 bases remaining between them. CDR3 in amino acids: CASSFRDYNSPLHF. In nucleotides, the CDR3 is TGTGCCAGCAGCTTCCGGGACTATAATTCACCCCTCCACTTT. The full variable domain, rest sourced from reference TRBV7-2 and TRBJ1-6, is GAGVSQSPSNKVTEKGKDVELRCDPISGHTALYWYRQSLGQGLEFLIYFQGNSAPDKSGLPSDRFSAERTGGSVSTLTIQRTQQEDSAVYLCASSFRDYNSPLHFGNGTRLTVT.

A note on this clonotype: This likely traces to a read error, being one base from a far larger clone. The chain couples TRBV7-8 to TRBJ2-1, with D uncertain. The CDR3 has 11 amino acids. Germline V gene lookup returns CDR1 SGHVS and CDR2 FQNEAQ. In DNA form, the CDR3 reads TGTGCCAGCAGCTCCTACAATGTGCAGTTCTTC. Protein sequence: CASSSYNVQFF.

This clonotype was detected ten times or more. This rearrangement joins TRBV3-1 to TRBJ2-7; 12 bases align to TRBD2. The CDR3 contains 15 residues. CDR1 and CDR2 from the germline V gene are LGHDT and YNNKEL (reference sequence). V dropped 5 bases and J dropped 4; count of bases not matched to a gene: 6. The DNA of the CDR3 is TGTGCCAGCAGCGAGACTAGCGGGAGACAATACGAGCAGTACTTC. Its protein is CASSETSGRQYEQYF.

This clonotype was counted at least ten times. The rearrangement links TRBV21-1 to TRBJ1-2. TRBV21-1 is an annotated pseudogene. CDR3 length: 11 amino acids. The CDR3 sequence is CATFLNYGYTF. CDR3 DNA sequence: TGTGCCACCTTTTTAAACTATGGCTACACCTTC.

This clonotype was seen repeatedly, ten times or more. DNA of the CDR3: TGTGCCAGCAGTTACTTGGCTAGCGGGTCCTACGAGCAGTACTTC. This sequence encodes CASSYLASGSYEQYF. The chain carries TRBV6-8 and TRBJ2-7, with 8 bases lining up with TRBD2. The trim removed 1 base at V and 1 base at J, leaving 3 bases unmatched. Germline V gene sequence: CDR1 MNHGY, CDR2 SAAAGT. The CDR3 contains 15 residues.

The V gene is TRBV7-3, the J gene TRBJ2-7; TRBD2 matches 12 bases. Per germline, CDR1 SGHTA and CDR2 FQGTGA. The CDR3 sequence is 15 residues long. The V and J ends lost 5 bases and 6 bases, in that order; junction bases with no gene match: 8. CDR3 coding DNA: TGTGCCAGCAGCGAGTTGACTAGCGGGAGTTTCGAGCAGTACTTC. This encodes CASSELTSGSFEQYF.

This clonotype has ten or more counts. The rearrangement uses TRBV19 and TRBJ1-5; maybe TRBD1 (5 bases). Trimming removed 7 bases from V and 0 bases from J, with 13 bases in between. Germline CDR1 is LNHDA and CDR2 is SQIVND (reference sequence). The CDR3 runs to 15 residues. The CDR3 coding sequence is TGTGCCAGTAATTACAGGAGACTTAGCAATCAGCCCCAGCATTTT. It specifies CASNYRRLSNQPQHF.

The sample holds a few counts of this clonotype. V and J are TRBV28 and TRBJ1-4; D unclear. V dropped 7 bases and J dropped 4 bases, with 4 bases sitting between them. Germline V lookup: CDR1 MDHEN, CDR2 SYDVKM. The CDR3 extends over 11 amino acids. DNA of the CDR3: TGTGCCAGCACCCGTAATGAAAAACTGTTTTTT. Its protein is CASTRNEKLFF. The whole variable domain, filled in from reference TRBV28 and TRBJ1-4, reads DVKVTQSSRYLVKRTGEKVFLECVQDMDHENMFWYRQDPGLGLRLIYFSYDVKMKEKGDIPEGYSVSREKKERFSLILESASTNQTSMYLCASTRNEKLFFGSGTQLSVL.

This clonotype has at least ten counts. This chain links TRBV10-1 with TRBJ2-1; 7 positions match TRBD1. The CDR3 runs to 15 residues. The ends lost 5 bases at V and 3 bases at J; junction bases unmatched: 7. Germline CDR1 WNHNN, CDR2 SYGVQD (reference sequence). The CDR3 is CASSNIDRDYNEQFF. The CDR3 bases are TGCGCCAGCAGTAACATCGACAGGGACTACAATGAGCAGTTCTTC.